This T cell receptor beta chain was identified during a study of blood T cell repertoires in COVID-19. Assignment of participants to cohorts was predicated upon participant-reported clinical history. Two consecutive negative NP/OP PCR tests, clearance, or resolved symptoms defined Cohort 3 recovery. V was trimmed by 9 bases and J by 0 bases, leaving 12 bases between them. The CDR3 runs to 14 residues. Germline V lookup: CDR1 LNHDA, CDR2 SQIVND (reference sequence). Libraries were prepared by immunoSEQ multiplex PCR; TCRdb keeps only in-frame clonotypes and omits some of them. The sample carries approximately 200,000 clones, about 80% recorded once.

This chain joins TRBV19 and TRBJ1-3; maybe TRBD1 (5 bases). This sequence was found in a man aged 40-49 years who had recovered from COVID-19. The sequenced sample consisted of PBMCs or T cells enriched from blood (not recorded which). The CDR3 reads CASPDRISGNTIYF. The CDR3 bases are TGTGCCAGCCCCGACAGAATCTCTGGAAACACCATATATTTT.